The 26 T cell receptor beta chains below all came from one sample that was sequenced in a study of T cell responses to AZD1222 COVID-19 vaccine. TCRdb's table, derived via immunoSEQ multiplex PCR, lists solely in-frame clones and lacks some. The sample has roughly 160,000 clones, 90% seen once. Sequencing was performed on peripheral blood, taken on day 0 of AZD1222 vaccination. The receptors were sampled from an adult in good health.

V is TRBV5-8 and J is TRBJ1-5; D perhaps matches TRBD1 (5 bases). Germline values: CDR1 SGHTS, CDR2 YDEGEE. The V gene lost 0 bases and the J gene lost 4 bases, with 11 bases spanning the gap. CDR3 size: 15 residues. This CDR3 reads CASSLGWTPNQPQHF. The CDR3 DNA follows: TGTGCCAGCAGCTTGGGCTGGACACCAAATCAGCCCCAGCATTTT.

The chain recombines TRBV7-4 with TRBJ2-7; 11 nucleotides line up with TRBD2. The CDR3 covers 17 residues. Trimming took 0 bases from V and 3 from J; bases not matched to a gene: 7. Germline CDR1 SGHVT, CDR2 SQSDAQ. The CDR3 nucleotides are TGTGCCAGCAGCTTAGCGGGATCTAGCGGGGGGCTCTACGAGCAGTACTTC. It is translated as CASSLAGSSGGLYEQYF.

V gene TRBV11-2 combines with J gene TRBJ1-5; 7 bases fit TRBD1. Losses at the gene ends were 5 bases for V and 4 bases for J; bases not matched to a gene: 5. The CDR3 runs to 14 residues. Germline lookup yields CDR1 SGHAT and CDR2 FQNNGV. For the CDR3, the DNA is TGTGCCAGCAGCCCGGGACAGACAAATCAGCCCCAGCATTTT. This codes for CASSPGQTNQPQHF.

The chain is built from TRBV9 and TRBJ1-1; maybe TRBD1 (5 bases). Between the trimmed V and J ends, which lost 0 bases and 1 base, there was a span of 7 bases. This CDR3 comprises 14 residues. Per the germline V gene, CDR1 is SGDLS and CDR2 is YYNGEE. For the CDR3, the DNA is TGTGCCAGCAGCGTAGTGGGGGAGAACACTGAAGCTTTCTTT. Its protein is CASSVVGENTEAFF.

The chain couples TRBV28 to TRBJ2-3, with TRBD2 as a possible D gene (5 bases). Germline CDR1 reads MDHEN; CDR2 reads SYDVKM. This CDR3 contains 12 residues. V was cut by 7 bases and J by 3 bases, with 8 bases left in between. The CDR3, as DNA: TGTGCCAGCAACACGGGGACAGATACGCAGTATTTT. Translated: CASNTGTDTQYF.

The V call is TRBV19, the J call TRBJ1-1; D is ambiguous. The CDR3 loop spans 14 amino acids. Trimming took 6 bases from V and 5 from J, leaving 16 bases between them. Germline V gene data show CDR1 as LNHDA and CDR2 as SQIVND (reference sequence). The CDR3: CASRSRALGTEAFF. CDR3 in DNA: TGTGCCAGTAGATCCCGGGCCCTAGGGACTGAAGCTTTCTTT.

V gene TRBV19 combines with J gene TRBJ1-5, with 9 bases lining up with TRBD1. This CDR3 spans 16 amino acids. Germline V lookup: CDR1 LNHDA, CDR2 SQIVND (reference sequence). V dropped 6 bases and J dropped 7; count of bases not matched to a gene: 13. CDR3 amino acids: CASSFVRDRVDQPQHF. In DNA, the CDR3 is TGTGCCAGTAGCTTCGTCCGGGACAGGGTGGACCAGCCCCAGCATTTT.

The V and J genes are TRBV12-3 or TRBV12-4 and TRBJ1-4; TRBD1 matches at 7 bases. The ends lost 6 bases at V and 7 bases at J; junction bases unmatched: 5. This CDR3 has 13 residues. CDR3 sequence reads: CASSSGQPEKLFF. The CDR3 bases are TGTGCCAGCAGCTCGGGACAGCCTGAAAAACTGTTTTTT.

This clone occurred once. The V gene is TRBV18, the J gene TRBJ1-5; D may be TRBD1 (6 bases). V gave up 1 base and J gave up 5 bases, with 12 bases separating them. Germline V lookup: CDR1 KGHSH, CDR2 LQKENI. The length of the CDR3 is 15 residues. CDR3 DNA sequence: TGTGCCAGCTCACCACGAAAGGGGGGATATCAGCCCCAGCATTTT. Translating it yields CASSPRKGGYQPQHF.

The chain uses TRBV13 and TRBJ1-1, with D tentatively TRBD1 (5 bases). The V and J ends lost 5 bases and 9 bases respectively, with 16 bases between them. The CDR3 is 13 residues long. Germline V gene lookup returns CDR1 PRHDT and CDR2 FYEKMQ (reference sequence). The CDR3 loop is CASSPSGALKAFF. CDR3 in DNA: TGTGCCAGCAGCCCATCCGGGGCCCTTAAAGCTTTCTTT.

The chain recombines TRBV10-3 with TRBJ1-2, with D tentatively TRBD1 (5 bases). V was cut by 5 bases and J by 5 bases, with 15 bases left in between. CDR1 is ENHRY, CDR2 SYGVKD, per germline. The CDR3 length is 14 residues. The CDR3, as DNA: TGTGCCATCAGTTCACAGGAGGAGTTATATGGCTACACCTTC. Translated, it gives CAISSQEELYGYTF.

This chain joins TRBV6-1 and TRBJ1-5; D gene ambiguous. The ends were cut back, 1 base at V and 2 bases at J, with 9 bases in the middle. This CDR3 is 15 amino acids long. Germline values: CDR1 MNHNS, CDR2 SASEGT. Here the CDR3 reads CASSEVFLGNQPQHF. DNA of the CDR3: TGTGCCAGCAGTGAAGTGTTTCTCGGCAATCAGCCCCAGCATTTT.

Comment on this clone: The junction departs from germline at one end; a sequencing error may be responsible. The V and J genes are TRBV6-5 and TRBJ1-2; 12 nucleotides match TRBD1. The CDR3 spans 14 residues. Germline V lookup: CDR1 MNHEY, CDR2 SVGAGI. The CDR3 region has the DNA TGTGCCAGCAGTTACGGGACAGGGGGCGGCTTGCCCCACTTC. Amino acids: CASSYGTGGGLPHF.

The chain links TRBV9 to TRBJ1-5, with D unresolved. Germline-derived CDR1 and CDR2 are SGDLS and YYNGEE. Trimming shortened V by 6 bases and J by 2 bases, and 21 bases separated the two germline ends. The CDR3 contains 17 residues. The CDR3 region is CASIERTSPRGNQPQHF. CDR3 coding DNA: TGTGCCAGCATCGAAAGGACCTCCCCTAGGGGCAATCAGCCCCAGCATTTT.

V usage is TRBV7-2 and J usage is TRBJ2-7; 8 bases agree with TRBD2. The CDR3 is 16 amino acids. Germline assignment: CDR1 SGHTA and CDR2 FQGNSA. With V trimmed by 2 bases and J by 1 base, 7 bases remained unmatched. In nucleotides, the CDR3 is TGTGCCAGCAGCTTAAAGGTAGCGGGGTTGTCCTACGAGCAGTACTTC. This sequence encodes CASSLKVAGLSYEQYF. The full variable domain, rest sourced from reference TRBV7-2 and TRBJ2-7, is GAGVSQSPSNKVTEKGKDVELRCDPISGHTALYWYRQSLGQGLEFLIYFQGNSAPDKSGLPSDRFSAERTGGSVSTLTIQRTQQEDSAVYLCASSLKVAGLSYEQYFGPGTRLTVT.

The chain carries TRBV2 and TRBJ1-6; D ambiguous. The CDR3 runs to 12 residues. Germline CDR1 and CDR2: SNHLY and FYNNEI. V dropped 6 bases and J dropped 7 bases, with 7 bases sitting between them. Written as DNA, the CDR3 is TGTGCCAGCAGCGGAAACAATTCACCCCTCCACTTT. This codes for CASSGNNSPLHF.

The rearrangement joins TRBV6-5 to TRBJ2-7; D call uncertain. Trimming took off 6 bases at V and 3 bases at J, with 3 bases between the two ends. There are 10 residues in the CDR3. The germline CDR1 and CDR2 sequences are MNHEY and SVGAGI. CDR3 sequence reads: CASRFYEQYF. In nucleotides, the CDR3 is TGTGCCAGCAGATTCTACGAGCAGTACTTC.

Comment on this clone: This specimen includes other DNA sequences encoding the same CDR3. The chain employs TRBV11-1 and TRBJ1-4; a possible D gene is TRBD1 (5 bases). The CDR3 totals 13 residues. Per germline, CDR1 SGHAT and CDR2 FQDESV (reference sequence). Between the trimmed V and J ends, which lost 2 bases and 8 bases, there was a span of 9 bases. CDR3 loop: CASSLTGKEKLFF. DNA of the CDR3: TGTGCCAGCAGCTTAACAGGAAAGGAAAAACTGTTTTTT.

This chain connects TRBV12-5 to TRBJ1-4; D possibly corresponds to TRBD1 (6 bases). Germline assignment: CDR1 LGHNT and CDR2 FRNRAP. The V and J ends lost 8 bases and 0 bases respectively, with 19 bases between them. The length of the CDR3 is 17 residues. The CDR3 loop reads CASQRGGYYATNEKLFF. In DNA, the CDR3 is TGTGCTAGTCAAAGGGGGGGCTACTACGCAACTAATGAAAAACTGTTTTTT.

In DNA form, the CDR3 reads TGTGCCAGCAGTTTGTGGGTGGCGAACACTGAAGCTTTCTTT. Its protein is CASSLWVANTEAFF. The gene calls are TRBV28 and TRBJ1-1; D is uncertain. Trimming left V 3 bases short and J 1 base short, with 9 bases between. CDR1 and CDR2 (germline): MDHEN, SYDVKM. The CDR3 extends over 14 amino acids.

The rearrangement uses TRBV19 and TRBJ2-7; the match to TRBD2 covers 7 bases. V shed 3 bases and J 4 bases; nucleotides not matched to a gene: 9. This CDR3 has 15 amino acids. Germline values: CDR1 LNHDA, CDR2 SQIVND (reference sequence). Written as DNA, the CDR3 is TGTGCCAGTAGTATGCTAGCGGCCGACCTTTACGAGCAGTACTTC. It encodes CASSMLAADLYEQYF.

The V and J genes are TRBV4-1 and TRBJ1-1, with 8 bases matching TRBD1. Losses at the gene ends were 4 bases for V and 0 bases for J; bases not matched to a gene: 7. The germline CDR1 and CDR2 sequences are MGHRA and YSYEKL. The CDR3 contains 16 residues. The CDR3 region is CASSPLRQGMNTEAFF. The CDR3, as DNA: TGCGCCAGCAGCCCCCTTCGACAGGGGATGAACACTGAAGCTTTCTTT.

This sequence joins TRBV9 and TRBJ1-6; D is unresolved. V lost 0 bases and J lost 7, with 8 bases in between. The CDR3 is made up of 14 amino acids. Looked up from germline, CDR1 is SGDLS and CDR2 is YYNGEE. CDR3 residues: CASSVAEVNSPLHF. CDR3 in DNA: TGTGCCAGCAGCGTAGCCGAGGTGAATTCACCCCTCCACTTT.

The chain couples TRBV19 to TRBJ2-7; TRBD2 matches 8 bases. The junction had 4 bases not matched to a gene; V was cut back by 4 bases and J by 5 bases. The CDR3 loop spans 13 amino acids. Germline values: CDR1 LNHDA, CDR2 SQIVND (reference sequence). The CDR3, as DNA: TGTGCCAGTAGTACCGGGGGGGGCCACGAGCAGTACTTC. Translated, it gives CASSTGGGHEQYF.

V usage is TRBV2 and J usage is TRBJ2-7, with D maybe TRBD2 (5 bases). This CDR3 contains 16 residues. Looked up from germline, CDR1 is SNHLY and CDR2 is FYNNEI. Trimming stripped 3 bases from V and 7 bases from J, with 22 bases between. CDR3 nucleotides: TGTGCCAGCAGTGACGCATTGCGGGCTGGGCTTCGGGAGCAGTACTTC. This codes for CASSDALRAGLREQYF.

This chain joins TRBV1 and TRBJ2-5; the DNA was not used to check the table's D call, TRBD2. TRBV1 corresponds to a pseudogene. This CDR3 region has 15 residues. The CDR3 region is CTSSQAERRMETQYF. In nucleotides, the CDR3 is TGCACCAGCAGCCAAGCCGAGCGGAGGATGGAGACCCAGTACTTC.